A single TCR beta chain is shown here with its context. No antigen is known for it. The sample is drawn from a study of radiotherapy plus CTLA-4 blockade in lung cancer. The overall study: For approximately 19% of patients, objective responses occurred, and around 34% had disease control. Findings and caveats of the study: Among blood TCR repertoires after radiotherapy plus ipilimumab, tumor-derived clones expanded.

Assay used: immunoSEQ multiplex PCR; TCRdb lists only in-frame clones, some missing. This table has 65,000 to 95,000 clones, roughly 84% appearing once. The CDR3 totals 15 residues. Germline-derived CDR1 and CDR2 are KGHSH and LQKENI. V was trimmed by 0 bases and J by 6 bases, leaving 13 bases between them. Participants had chemo-refractory metastatic non-small-cell lung cancer and were treated with focal radiation plus ipilimumab CTLA-4 blockade. The clonotype was recovered from a human donor with non-small cell lung cancer that progressed on radiotherapy plus ipilimumab. The V call is TRBV18, the J call TRBJ2-3; TRBD2 might be the D (5 bases). The sample was peripheral blood, taken from a patient treated with radiotherapy plus ipilimumab. The DNA of the CDR3 is TGTGCCAGCTCACCACCCCGGACGGAGGCGGATACGCAGTATTTT. This gives the protein CASSPPRTEADTQYF.